Each of the 8 T cell receptor beta chains below was sequenced from the same sample in a study of blood T cell repertoires in COVID-19. Sequencing used immunoSEQ multiplex PCR; TCRdb keeps in-frame clones, though not all of them. The profile shows about 190,000 clones, over 80% of them singletons. Source material: peripheral blood. The receptors shown here come from a woman aged 55-69 years with COVID-19, enrolled during active disease.

This chain uses TRBV4-1 with TRBJ2-2, with 9 bases matching TRBD1. Germline trimming cut 5 bases from V and 2 bases from J; bases unmatched to any gene: 12. The germline CDR1 and CDR2 sequences are MGHRA and YSYEKL. This CDR3 has 18 amino acids. The CDR3: CASSFRTGVNLNTGELFF. The CDR3 region has the DNA TGCGCCAGCAGCTTTCGGACAGGGGTCAATTTAAACACCGGGGAGCTGTTTTTT.

On this clone itself: This sample also contains other DNA sequences that code for the same CDR3. The chain employs TRBV6-5 and TRBJ1-3; D call uncertain. Per germline, CDR1 MNHEY and CDR2 SVGAGI. The CDR3 has 15 residues. The V and J ends lost 6 bases and 3 bases respectively, with 15 bases between them. In nucleotides, the CDR3 is TGTGCCAGCAGCGCAAGAGAGGGCAGTGGAAACACCATATATTTT. Its translation: CASSAREGSGNTIYF.

The V call is TRBV29-1, the J call TRBJ2-7, with 8 nucleotides matching TRBD2. Germline loops: CDR1 SQVTM, CDR2 ANQGSEA. This CDR3 has 14 amino acids. Trimming cost V 0 bases and J 5 bases; bases outside gene matches: 6. The chain's CDR3 is CSVEDPAGVDEQYF. The CDR3 DNA follows: TGCAGCGTTGAAGACCCAGCGGGAGTCGACGAGCAGTACTTC.

V usage is TRBV7-6 and J usage is TRBJ2-2, with TRBD1 matching 8 bases. The ends lost 2 bases at V and 1 base at J; junction bases unmatched: 0. There are 15 residues in the CDR3. Germline assignment: CDR1 SGHVS and CDR2 FNYEAQ. The CDR3 DNA sequence: TGTGCCAGCAGCTTAACAGGGGGGAACACCGGGGAGCTGTTTTTT. Translating gives CASSLTGGNTGELFF.

The CDR3 loop reads CASTWGDRGQAFF. In nucleotides, the CDR3 is TGTGCCAGCACCTGGGGGGACAGGGGCCAAGCTTTCTTT. This chain joins TRBV12-3 or TRBV12-4 and TRBJ1-1; 10 positions match TRBD1. V dropped 7 bases and J dropped 9; count of bases not matched to a gene: 8. The CDR3 covers 13 residues.

The CDR3 region is CASSLDVQQNTEAFF. As DNA, the CDR3 is TGTGCCAGCAGCTTAGATGTACAGCAGAACACTGAAGCTTTCTTT. The genes are TRBV7-2 and TRBJ1-1; no clear D gene. The length of the CDR3 is 15 residues. Trimming left V 1 base short and J 1 base short, with 10 bases between. Germline CDR1 and CDR2: SGHTA and FQGNSA. The full variable domain, in which reference TRBV7-2 and TRBJ1-1 provide the parts outside the CDR3, is GAGVSQSPSNKVTEKGKDVELRCDPISGHTALYWYRQSLGQGLEFLIYFQGNSAPDKSGLPSDRFSAERTGGSVSTLTIQRTQQEDSAVYLCASSLDVQQNTEAFFGQGTRLTVV.

The chain couples TRBV13 to TRBJ2-7; 9 nucleotides agree with TRBD2. Germline V gene data show CDR1 as PRHDT and CDR2 as FYEKMQ (reference sequence). This CDR3 spans 19 amino acids. With 2 bases clipped from V and 3 bases from J, the junction kept 17 bases outside the gene matches. The CDR3 region has the DNA TGTGCCAGCAGCTTACAGGGTATGGTGGTAGCGGGAGATCTCTACGAGCAGTACTTC. Translated: CASSLQGMVVAGDLYEQYF.

J is TRBJ2-1 and V is TRBV5-8; no reliable D call. Germline V gene data show CDR1 as SGHTS and CDR2 as YDEGEE. Trimming removed 3 bases from V and 4 bases from J, with 2 bases in between. The CDR3 loop spans 11 amino acids. CDR3 sequence reads: CASSSYNEQFF. CDR3 coding DNA: TGTGCCAGCAGCTCTTACAATGAGCAGTTCTTC.